This T cell receptor (beta chain) was identified during a study of PD-L1 blockade in urothelial cancer. Study information: Per blood sample, T cells had a median of approximately 150,000.

Only a few counts were recorded for this clone. PCRs were each spiked with synthetic TCR analog templates. Data came from immunoSEQ multiplex PCR; TCRdb stores just in-frame clones and leaves some out. The table shows tens of thousands of clones, with more than 75% occurring only once. Germline CDR1 is GTSNPN and CDR2 is SVGIG (reference sequence). The CDR3 sequence is 16 residues long. V gave up 2 bases and J gave up 6 bases; unmatched junction bases: 9. V is TRBV30 and J is TRBJ1-3; 11 bases match TRBD1. This sequence originates from a man in his 70s with urothelial cancer. Sequencing was performed on PBMCs, taken around atezolizumab (anti-PD-L1) treatment. CDR3 in amino acids: CAWSTPGTGGKNTIYF. The CDR3 nucleotides read TGTGCCTGGAGTACTCCCGGGACAGGGGGAAAAAACACCATATATTTT. Filled out from reference TRBV30 and TRBJ1-3, the complete variable domain reads SQTIHQWPATLVQPVGSPLSLECTVEGTSNPNLYWYRQAAGRGLQLLFYSVGIGQISSEVPQNLSASRPQDRQFILSSKKLLLSDSGFYLCAWSTPGTGGKNTIYFGEGSWLTVV.